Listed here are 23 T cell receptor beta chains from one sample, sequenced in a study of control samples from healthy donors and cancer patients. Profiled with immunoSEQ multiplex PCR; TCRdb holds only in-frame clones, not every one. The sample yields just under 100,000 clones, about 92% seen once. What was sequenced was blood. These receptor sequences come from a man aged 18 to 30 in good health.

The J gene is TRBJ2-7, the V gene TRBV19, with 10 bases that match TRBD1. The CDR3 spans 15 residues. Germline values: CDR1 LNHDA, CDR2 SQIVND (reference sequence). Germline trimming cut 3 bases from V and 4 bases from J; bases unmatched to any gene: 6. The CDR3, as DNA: TGTGCCAGTAGTATTGTCGGGACAGGGGTTTACGAGCAGTACTTC. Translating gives CASSIVGTGVYEQYF. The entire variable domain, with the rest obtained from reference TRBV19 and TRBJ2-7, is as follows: DGGITQSPKYLFRKEGQNVTLSCEQNLNHDAMYWYRQDPGQGLRLIYYSQIVNDFQKGDIAEGYSVSREKKESFPLTVTSAQKNPTAFYLCASSIVGTGVYEQYFGPGTRLTVT.

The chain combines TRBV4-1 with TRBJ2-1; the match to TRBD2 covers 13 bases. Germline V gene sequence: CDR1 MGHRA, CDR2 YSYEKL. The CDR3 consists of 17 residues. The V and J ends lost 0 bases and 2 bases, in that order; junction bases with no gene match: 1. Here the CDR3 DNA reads TGCGCCAGCAGCCAAGATGGACTAGCGGGAGCCTACAATGAGCAGTTCTTC. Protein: CASSQDGLAGAYNEQFF.

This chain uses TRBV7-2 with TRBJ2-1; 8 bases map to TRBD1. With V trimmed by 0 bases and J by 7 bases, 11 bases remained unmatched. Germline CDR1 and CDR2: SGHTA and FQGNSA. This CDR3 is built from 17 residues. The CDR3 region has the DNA TGTGCCAGCAGCTTAGCGATGACCACAGGGGGGAATAATGAGCAGTTCTTC. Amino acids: CASSLAMTTGGNNEQFF.

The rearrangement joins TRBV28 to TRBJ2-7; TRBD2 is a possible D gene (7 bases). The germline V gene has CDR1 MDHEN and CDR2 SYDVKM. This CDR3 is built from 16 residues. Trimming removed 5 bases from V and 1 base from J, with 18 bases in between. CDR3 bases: TGTGCCAGCAGTCTAGGGGGGGCGGCGGGATCCTACGAGCAGTACTTC. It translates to CASSLGGAAGSYEQYF.

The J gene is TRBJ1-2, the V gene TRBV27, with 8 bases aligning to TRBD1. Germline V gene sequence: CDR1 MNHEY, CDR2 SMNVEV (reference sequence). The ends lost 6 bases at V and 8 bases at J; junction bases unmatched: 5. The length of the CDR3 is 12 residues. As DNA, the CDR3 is TGTGCCAGCAGAAGGACAGGGCAAGGCTACACCTTC. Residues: CASRRTGQGYTF.

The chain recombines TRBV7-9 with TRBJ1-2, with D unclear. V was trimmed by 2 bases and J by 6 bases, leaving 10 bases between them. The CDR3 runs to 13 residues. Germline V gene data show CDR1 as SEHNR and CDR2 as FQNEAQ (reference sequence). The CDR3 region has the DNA TGTGCCAGCAGCTTATCGGGAATAGATGGCTACACCTTC. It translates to CASSLSGIDGYTF.

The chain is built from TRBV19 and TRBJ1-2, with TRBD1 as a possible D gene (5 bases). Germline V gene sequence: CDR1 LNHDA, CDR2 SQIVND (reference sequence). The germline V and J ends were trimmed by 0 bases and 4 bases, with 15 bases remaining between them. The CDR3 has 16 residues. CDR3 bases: TGTGCCAGTAGTATAGAGGGACTACAGGCCTCCTATGGCTACACCTTC. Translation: CASSIEGLQASYGYTF. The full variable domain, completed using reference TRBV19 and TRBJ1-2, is DGGITQSPKYLFRKEGQNVTLSCEQNLNHDAMYWYRQDPGQGLRLIYYSQIVNDFQKGDIAEGYSVSREKKESFPLTVTSAQKNPTAFYLCASSIEGLQASYGYTFGSGTRLTVV.

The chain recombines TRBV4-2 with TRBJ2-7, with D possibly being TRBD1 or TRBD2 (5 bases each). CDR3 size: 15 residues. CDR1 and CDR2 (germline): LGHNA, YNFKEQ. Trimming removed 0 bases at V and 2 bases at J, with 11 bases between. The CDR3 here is CASSQDSDSPYEQYF. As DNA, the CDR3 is TGTGCCAGCAGCCAAGATAGCGACAGCCCCTACGAGCAGTACTTC.

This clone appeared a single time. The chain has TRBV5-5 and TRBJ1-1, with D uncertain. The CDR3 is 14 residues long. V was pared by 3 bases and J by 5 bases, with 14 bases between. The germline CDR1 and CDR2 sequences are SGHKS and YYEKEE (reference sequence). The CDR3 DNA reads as TGTGCCAGCAGCTCCTCCCCAGTGGGTACTGAAGCTTTCTTT. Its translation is CASSSSPVGTEAFF. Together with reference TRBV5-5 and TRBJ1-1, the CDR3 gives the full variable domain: DAGVTQSPTHLIKTRGQQVTLRCSPISGHKSVSWYQQVLGQGPQFIFQYYEKEERGRGNFPDRFSARQFPNYSSELNVNALLLGDSALYLCASSSSPVGTEAFFGQGTRLTVV.

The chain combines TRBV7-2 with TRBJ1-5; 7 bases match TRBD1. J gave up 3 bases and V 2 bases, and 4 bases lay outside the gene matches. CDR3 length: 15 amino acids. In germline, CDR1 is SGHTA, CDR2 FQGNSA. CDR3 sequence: CASSLRQGTNQPQHF. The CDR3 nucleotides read TGTGCCAGCAGCTTACGACAGGGTACCAATCAGCCCCAGCATTTT.

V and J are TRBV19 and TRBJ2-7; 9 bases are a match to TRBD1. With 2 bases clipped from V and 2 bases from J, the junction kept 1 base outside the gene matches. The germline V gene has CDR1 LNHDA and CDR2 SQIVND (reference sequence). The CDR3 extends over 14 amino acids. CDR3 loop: CASSITGGPYEQYF. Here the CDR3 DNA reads TGTGCCAGTAGTATAACAGGGGGCCCCTACGAGCAGTACTTC.

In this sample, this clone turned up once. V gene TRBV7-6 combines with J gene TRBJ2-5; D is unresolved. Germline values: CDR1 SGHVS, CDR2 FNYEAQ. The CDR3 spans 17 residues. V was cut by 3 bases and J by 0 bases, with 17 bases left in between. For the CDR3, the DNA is TGTGCCAGCAGCTTTCCCCCCCAGCGTATGTACCAAGAGACCCAGTACTTC. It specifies CASSFPPQRMYQETQYF. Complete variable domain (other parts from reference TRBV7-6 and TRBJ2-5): GAGVSQSPRYKVTKRGQDVALRCDPISGHVSLYWYRQALGQGPEFLTYFNYEAQQDKSGLPNDRFSAERPEGSISTLTIQRTEQRDSAMYRCASSFPPQRMYQETQYFGPGTRLLVL.

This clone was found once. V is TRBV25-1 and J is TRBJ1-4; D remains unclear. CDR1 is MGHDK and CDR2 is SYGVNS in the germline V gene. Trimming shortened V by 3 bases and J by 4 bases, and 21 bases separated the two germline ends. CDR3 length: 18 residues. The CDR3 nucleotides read TGTGCCAGCAGTGAGAAGGGTGCAGGAGACTGGTATAATGAAAAACTGTTTTTT. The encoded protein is CASSEKGAGDWYNEKLFF.

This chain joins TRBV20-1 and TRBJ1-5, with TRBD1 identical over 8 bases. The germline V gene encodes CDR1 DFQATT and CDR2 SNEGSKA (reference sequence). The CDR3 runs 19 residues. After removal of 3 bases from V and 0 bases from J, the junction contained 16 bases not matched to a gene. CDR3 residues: CSASSPILDRAYSNQPQHF. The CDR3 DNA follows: TGCAGTGCTAGTTCCCCCATACTGGACAGGGCTTATAGCAATCAGCCCCAGCATTTT.

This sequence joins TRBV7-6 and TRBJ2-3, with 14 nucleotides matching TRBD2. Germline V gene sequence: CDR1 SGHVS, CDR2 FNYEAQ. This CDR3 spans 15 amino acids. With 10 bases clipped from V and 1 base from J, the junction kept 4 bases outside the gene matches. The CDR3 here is CATRGLAGGTDTQYF. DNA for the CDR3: TGTGCCACTAGGGGACTAGCGGGAGGCACAGATACGCAGTATTTT.

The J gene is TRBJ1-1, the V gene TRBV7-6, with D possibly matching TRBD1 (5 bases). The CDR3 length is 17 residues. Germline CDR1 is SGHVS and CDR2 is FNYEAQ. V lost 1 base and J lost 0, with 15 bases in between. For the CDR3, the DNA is TGTGCCAGCAGCTTAGAACGGGACCTCCTACTGAACACTGAAGCTTTCTTT. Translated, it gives CASSLERDLLLNTEAFF.

CDR3 in amino acids: CASSARQRTNTGELFF. The CDR3 DNA sequence: TGTGCCAGTAGTGCCCGACAGAGAACGAACACCGGGGAGCTGTTTTTT. The rearrangement uses TRBV19 and TRBJ2-2, with a possible D match to TRBD1 (5 bases). The ends were cut back, 5 bases at V and 0 bases at J, with 13 bases in the middle. The CDR3 sequence is 16 residues long. CDR1 and CDR2 from the germline V gene are LNHDA and SQIVND (reference sequence).

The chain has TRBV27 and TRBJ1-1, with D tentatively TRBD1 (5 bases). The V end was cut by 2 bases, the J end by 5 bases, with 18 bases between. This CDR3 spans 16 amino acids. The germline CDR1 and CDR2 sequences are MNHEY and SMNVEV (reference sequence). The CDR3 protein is CASSLGRRGGRTEAFF. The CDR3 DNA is TGTGCCAGCAGTTTAGGCCGCCGTGGGGGGAGAACTGAAGCTTTCTTT.

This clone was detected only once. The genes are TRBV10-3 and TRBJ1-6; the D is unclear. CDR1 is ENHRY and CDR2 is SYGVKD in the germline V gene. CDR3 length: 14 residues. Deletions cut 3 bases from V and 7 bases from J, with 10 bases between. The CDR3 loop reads CAISEGLENSPLHF. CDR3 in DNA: TGTGCCATCAGTGAAGGGTTGGAGAATTCACCCCTCCACTTT.

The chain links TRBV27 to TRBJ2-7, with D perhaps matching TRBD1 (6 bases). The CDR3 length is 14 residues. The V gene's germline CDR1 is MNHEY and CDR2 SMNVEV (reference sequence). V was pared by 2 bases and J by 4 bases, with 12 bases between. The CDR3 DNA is TGTGCCAGCAGTTTAGGGGCAGGGGAGTACGAGCAGTACTTC. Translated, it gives CASSLGAGEYEQYF.

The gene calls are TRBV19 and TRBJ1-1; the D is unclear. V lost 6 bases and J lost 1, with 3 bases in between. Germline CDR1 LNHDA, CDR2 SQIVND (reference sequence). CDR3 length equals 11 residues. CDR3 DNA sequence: TGTGCCAGTAGGGGGAACACTGAAGCTTTCTTT. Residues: CASRGNTEAFF.

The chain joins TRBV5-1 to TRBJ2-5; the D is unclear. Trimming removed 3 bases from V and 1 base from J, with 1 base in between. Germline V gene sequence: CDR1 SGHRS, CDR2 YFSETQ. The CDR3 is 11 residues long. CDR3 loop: CASSSQETQYF. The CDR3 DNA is TGCGCCAGCAGCTCCCAAGAGACCCAGTACTTC.

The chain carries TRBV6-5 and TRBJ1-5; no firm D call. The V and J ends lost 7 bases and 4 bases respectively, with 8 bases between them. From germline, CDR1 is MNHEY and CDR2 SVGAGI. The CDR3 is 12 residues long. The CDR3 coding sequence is TGTGCCAGCAAGCGACGGAATCAGCCCCAGCATTTT. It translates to CASKRRNQPQHF.